This passage covers 30 T cell receptor beta chains from one sample sequenced in a study of radiation and T cells in renal cell carcinoma. The repertoire was sequenced with immunoSEQ multiplex PCR; TCRdb's copy has only in-frame clones and lacks some. The sample has tens of thousands of clones, roughly 78% seen once. Specified time point: blood 2 weeks post-SBRT. Specified treatment: 15 Gy SBRT to primary tumor, nephrectomy 4 weeks later. The source was blood, collected from a patient whose treatment included radiotherapy and nephrectomy. The receptors here all came from a woman in her seventies with renal cell carcinoma.

The chain carries TRBV6-1 and TRBJ1-1; no definite D call. CDR1 is MNHNS, CDR2 SASEGT, per germline. The CDR3 length is 13 residues. Trimming took off 2 bases at V and 4 bases at J, with 8 bases between the two ends. CDR3 region: CASSELGSTEAFF. The CDR3 DNA reads as TGTGCCAGCAGTGAACTGGGAAGCACTGAAGCTTTCTTT.

This chain connects TRBV6-5 to TRBJ1-1, with D possibly being TRBD1 (5 bases). Germline CDR1 is MNHEY and CDR2 is SVGAGI. Between the trimmed V and J ends, which lost 2 bases and 10 bases, there was a span of 14 bases. The CDR3 is made up of 13 amino acids. The CDR3 region has the DNA TGTGCCAGCAGTTACCCCGGACACGGGAGAGCTTTCTTT. Protein sequence: CASSYPGHGRAFF.

V and J are TRBV19 and TRBJ2-7; D not resolved. The CDR3 has 14 residues. Per germline, CDR1 LNHDA and CDR2 SQIVND (reference sequence). V was trimmed by 2 bases and J by 3 bases, leaving 11 bases between them. The CDR3 is CASSINAGGYEQYF. CDR3 nucleotide sequence: TGTGCCAGTAGTATAAACGCTGGTGGCTACGAGCAGTACTTC.

In the case of this clone: A much larger clone sits a single nucleotide away, making a read error possible. The chain recombines TRBV7-2 with TRBJ2-5; no clear D. V was cut by 2 bases and J by 2 bases, with 0 bases left in between. The CDR3 spans 11 residues. CDR1 is SGHTA, CDR2 FQGNSA, per germline. In DNA, the CDR3 is TGTGCCAGCAGCTTACAAGAGACCCAGTACTTC. Translation: CASSLQETQYF.

The chain recombines TRBV4-2 with TRBJ2-7; TRBD2 aligns across 12 bases. The CDR3 extends over 15 amino acids. Germline V gene data show CDR1 as LGHNA and CDR2 as YNFKEQ. The trim removed 5 bases at V and 6 bases at J, leaving 8 bases unmatched. CDR3 coding DNA: TGTGCCAGCAGCTCTCAACTAGCGGGGGGTGTCGAGCAGTACTTC. It yields the protein CASSSQLAGGVEQYF.

This chain joins TRBV20-1 and TRBJ2-1, with D uncertain. V lost 3 bases, J lost 3 bases, and 0 bases lay in between. CDR1 and CDR2 (germline): DFQATT, SNEGSKA (reference sequence). The CDR3 spans 10 residues. The CDR3 here is CSASYNEQFF. In DNA form, the CDR3 reads TGCAGTGCTAGCTACAATGAGCAGTTCTTC.

This clone was seen a single time. This chain uses TRBV4-3 with TRBJ2-5; possibly TRBD2 for D (5 bases). Trimming left V 0 bases short and J 4 bases short, with 6 bases between. CDR1 is LGHNA, CDR2 YSLEER, per germline. The CDR3 contains 13 residues. The CDR3 nucleotides are TGCGCCAGCAGCCAAGATGGAGGAGAGACCCAGTACTTC. It yields the protein CASSQDGGETQYF.

The chain employs TRBV6-1 and TRBJ1-1; D may be TRBD1 (6 bases). This CDR3 is 14 amino acids long. Germline V gene lookup returns CDR1 MNHNS and CDR2 SASEGT. V lost 3 bases and J 4 bases, leaving 12 bases between the germline ends. For the CDR3, the DNA is TGTGCCAGCAGTGAGTCAGGGGAAGGCACTGAAGCTTTCTTT. Translating gives CASSESGEGTEAFF.

A single count supports this clone. The chain has TRBV6-1 and TRBJ2-2; tentative D call: TRBD1 (5 bases). The CDR3 is 14 residues long. Trimming cost V 11 bases and J 2 bases, with 15 bases left between them. Per the germline V gene, CDR1 is MNHNS and CDR2 is SASEGT. CDR3 coding DNA: TGTGCCGGCCGAGGCAGGGTTAACACCGGGGAGCTGTTTTTT. It encodes CAGRGRVNTGELFF.

The chain has TRBV10-3 and TRBJ2-5; D is possibly TRBD2 (6 bases). The V end lost 4 bases, the J end lost 3 bases, and 12 bases lay between the germline ends. The germline V gene encodes CDR1 ENHRY and CDR2 SYGVKD. This CDR3 is built from 14 residues. CDR3 coding DNA: TGTGCCATCAGTGTAGGAGGGGCAGAAGAGACCCAGTACTTC. Protein product: CAISVGGAEETQYF.

V gene TRBV4-1 combines with J gene TRBJ1-5; D is undetermined. The V gene lost 1 base and the J gene lost 2 bases, with 6 bases spanning the gap. CDR1 is MGHRA and CDR2 is YSYEKL in the germline V gene. The CDR3 runs 14 residues. CDR3 in amino acids: CASSQVHRNQPQHF. Here the CDR3 DNA reads TGCGCCAGCAGCCAAGTTCACCGCAATCAGCCCCAGCATTTT.

The table lists this clone with a count of one. The V gene is TRBV7-8, the J gene TRBJ2-4, with 9 bases matching TRBD1. This CDR3 comprises 14 residues. Germline CDR1 reads SGHVS; CDR2 reads FQNEAQ. V lost 4 bases to trimming and J lost 8 bases; unmatched junction nucleotides: 6. CDR3 protein: CASSWGQGGDIQYF. In DNA, the CDR3 is TGTGCCAGCAGCTGGGGACAGGGAGGCGACATTCAGTACTTC.

This clone was detected only once. CDR3: CASSLEGFGPANSPLHF. In DNA form, the CDR3 reads TGCGCCAGCAGCTTGGAGGGTTTTGGCCCGGCTAATTCACCCCTCCACTTT. V gene TRBV5-1 combines with J gene TRBJ1-6, with D unresolved. The V end lost 0 bases, the J end lost 6 bases, and 16 bases lay between the germline ends. Germline V CDR1 and CDR2: SGHRS, YFSETQ. The CDR3 is 17 amino acids.

This rearrangement joins TRBV28 to TRBJ2-7; D gene ambiguous. This CDR3 has 15 residues. Trimming pared 5 bases from V and 6 bases from J, leaving 20 bases between. In germline, CDR1 is MDHEN, CDR2 SYDVKM. The CDR3 region is CASSAPGPLSPEQYF. DNA for the CDR3: TGTGCCAGCAGTGCACCGGGCCCCCTAAGCCCCGAGCAGTACTTC.

This sequence joins TRBV13 and TRBJ2-1; 11 nucleotides align to TRBD2. The germline gives CDR1 PRHDT, CDR2 FYEKMQ (reference sequence). The junction had 10 bases not matched to a gene; V was cut back by 2 bases and J by 1 base. The CDR3 covers 19 residues. This CDR3 reads CASSLLLAGGSESYNEQFF. As DNA, the CDR3 is TGTGCCAGCAGCTTATTGCTAGCGGGGGGTAGTGAGTCCTACAATGAGCAGTTCTTC.

A single count supports this clone. The chain has TRBV10-2 and TRBJ2-3; no clear D gene. This CDR3 has 12 amino acids. Trimming took off 2 bases at V and 3 bases at J, with 3 bases between the two ends. Germline-derived CDR1 and CDR2 are WSHSY and SAAADI. The CDR3 DNA reads TGCGCCAGCAGTGAGGTGACAGATACGCAGTATTTT. The encoded protein is CASSEVTDTQYF.

The rearrangement links TRBV7-3 to TRBJ2-3, with 10 bases matching TRBD2. Trimming removed 4 bases from V and 4 bases from J; junction bases left unmatched: 5. CDR1 and CDR2 (germline): SGHTA, FQGTGA. The CDR3 extends over 15 amino acids. This CDR3 reads CASSSSGSRADTQYF. In DNA, the CDR3 is TGTGCCAGCAGCTCTAGCGGGAGCCGGGCAGATACGCAGTATTTT. Combining the CDR3 with reference TRBV7-3 and TRBJ2-3 gives the whole variable domain GAGVSQTPSNKVTEKGKYVELRCDPISGHTALYWYRQSLGQGPEFLIYFQGTGAADDSGLPNDRFFAVRPEGSVSTLKIQRTERGDSAVYLCASSSSGSRADTQYFGPGTRLTVL.

As regards this clone: Distinct nucleotide sequences in the sample also encode this CDR3. The chain recombines TRBV5-6 with TRBJ1-2; D uncertain. The germline gives CDR1 SGHDT, CDR2 YYEEEE. V lost 0 bases to trimming and J lost 5 bases, with 2 bases between them. This CDR3 comprises 11 residues. The CDR3 coding sequence is TGTGCCAGCAGCTTGGGTTATGGCTACACCTTC. Translation gives CASSLGYGYTF. Supplemented by reference TRBV5-6 and TRBJ1-2, the full variable domain reads DAGVTQSPTHLIKTRGQQVTLRCSPKSGHDTVSWYQQALGQGPQFIFQYYEEEERQRGNFPDRFSGHQFPNYSSELNVNALLLGDSALYLCASSLGYGYTFGSGTRLTVV.

V is TRBV11-1 and J is TRBJ2-1; D tentatively reads TRBD1 or TRBD2 (5 bases each). CDR3 size: 18 residues. V was shortened by 0 bases and J by 6 bases, with 21 bases between the two germline ends. The germline CDR1 and CDR2 sequences are SGHAT and FQDESV (reference sequence). CDR3 nucleotides: TGTGCCAGCAGCTTAGCCCGTCGGGACGGCAGGGCGGGCAATGAGCAGTTCTTC. Encoded protein: CASSLARRDGRAGNEQFF.

A single count supports this clone. V is TRBV6-1 and J is TRBJ2-3; no definite D call. Germline lookup yields CDR1 MNHNS and CDR2 SASEGT. The CDR3 has 13 residues. V was shortened by 4 bases and J by 0 bases, with 5 bases between the two germline ends. CDR3 in amino acids: CASSVRSTDTQYF. Here the CDR3 DNA reads TGTGCCAGCAGTGTCCGGAGCACAGATACGCAGTATTTT.

The chain recombines TRBV9 with TRBJ2-3, with D tentatively TRBD2 (5 bases). Germline V gives CDR1 SGDLS, CDR2 YYNGEE. The CDR3 loop spans 15 amino acids. V was clipped by 4 bases and J by 0 bases, with 12 bases between them. The CDR3 nucleotides are TGTGCCAGCAGCTTACGAGGGTCTAGCACAGATACGCAGTATTTT. Amino acid sequence: CASSLRGSSTDTQYF.

This clone has only one observation. This sequence joins TRBV4-2 and TRBJ1-2; D remains ambiguous. Germline CDR1 LGHNA, CDR2 YNFKEQ. This CDR3 has 14 amino acids. V was shortened by 7 bases and J by 0 bases, with 12 bases between the two germline ends. Here the CDR3 reads CASTLGSANYGYTF. The CDR3 bases are TGTGCCAGCACCTTAGGTAGCGCTAACTATGGCTACACCTTC.

This chain uses TRBV9 with TRBJ2-6; D is unclear. In germline, CDR1 is SGDLS, CDR2 YYNGEE. This CDR3 has 14 residues. V lost 2 bases and J lost 0, with 3 bases in between. The CDR3 region is CASSVRSGANVLTF. As DNA, the CDR3 is TGTGCCAGCAGCGTCCGCTCTGGGGCCAACGTCCTGACTTTC.

This rearrangement joins TRBV2 to TRBJ2-5, with 7 bases aligning to TRBD2. Germline loops: CDR1 SNHLY, CDR2 FYNNEI. This CDR3 contains 13 residues. J was trimmed by 4 bases and V by 6 bases; bases with no gene match: 5. As DNA, the CDR3 is TGTGCCAGCAGGGGGAGGGAAGTAGAGACCCAGTACTTC. This sequence encodes CASRGREVETQYF.

V is TRBV4-3 and J is TRBJ1-3; possible D gene TRBD1, 6 bases. Germline-derived CDR1 and CDR2 are LGHNA and YSLEER. The germline V and J ends were trimmed by 4 bases and 0 bases, with 13 bases remaining between them. The CDR3 is 16 residues long. Written as DNA, the CDR3 is TGCGCCAGCAGCCCCCAGGACAGTCACTCTGGAAACACCATATATTTT. This translates into CASSPQDSHSGNTIYF.

The V gene is TRBV7-9, the J gene TRBJ2-7; TRBD2 agrees at 16 bases. The CDR3 length is 19 residues. J lost 2 bases, V lost 4 bases, and 11 bases had no gene match. Germline values: CDR1 SEHNR, CDR2 FQNEAQ (reference sequence). DNA for the CDR3: TGTGCCAGCAGCTCTACTCGAGGGACTAGCGGGGGGGACGCCTACGAGCAGTACTTC. Its protein product is CASSSTRGTSGGDAYEQYF.

This chain uses TRBV10-2 with TRBJ2-1; 11 bases fit TRBD2. The CDR3 sequence is 14 residues long. Per germline, CDR1 WSHSY and CDR2 SAAADI. V trimming: 6 bases; J trimming: 7 bases; junction bases outside the gene matches: 5. This CDR3 reads CASSRLAGFNEQFF. CDR3 sequence (DNA): TGCGCCAGCAGCCGACTAGCGGGGTTTAATGAGCAGTTCTTC.

The V and J genes are TRBV6-5 and TRBJ2-5; no firm D call. V shed 5 bases and J shed 4 bases, with 11 bases lying between them. There are 13 residues in the CDR3. Per germline, CDR1 MNHEY and CDR2 SVGAGI. In DNA form, the CDR3 reads TGTGCCAGCAGTCCCCAGAACCGAGAGACCCAGTACTTC. It is translated as CASSPQNRETQYF.

The chain is built from TRBV28 and TRBJ2-2; D not resolved. The CDR3 covers 13 residues. V lost 6 bases and J lost 0, with 5 bases in between. Per the germline V gene, CDR1 is MDHEN and CDR2 is SYDVKM. The CDR3 spells CASSHTNTGELFF. In DNA form, the CDR3 reads TGTGCCAGCAGCCACACGAACACCGGGGAGCTGTTTTTT.

V gene TRBV5-1 combines with J gene TRBJ2-5; D may be TRBD2 (6 bases). Germline values: CDR1 SGHRS, CDR2 YFSETQ. The V end lost 7 bases, the J end lost 4 bases, and 20 bases lay between the germline ends. The CDR3 sequence is 15 residues long. Written as DNA, the CDR3 is TGCGCCAGCGGGGACGGGACTCTCGGTCGAGAGACCCAGTACTTC. Its translation: CASGDGTLGRETQYF.